Below are 5 T cell receptor beta chains sequenced from a single sample in a study of response to subunit inactivated influenza vaccine. TCRdb ran MiXCR on the RT-PCR reads and lists one entry per CDR3 protein. The data hold hundreds of thousands of distinct CDR3 sequences, with 6% to 9% observed a single time. Material: PBMCs from blood, obtained less than 30 months after vaccination. The receptors come from a man aged 50 to 69 who received an inactivated influenza vaccine.

There are a few counts of this clonotype. This CDR3 reads CASSSAGPLETQYF. CDR3 DNA: TGCGCCAGCAGCTCCGCCGGGCCCTTAGAGACCCAGTACTTC. The V call is TRBV5-1, the J call TRBJ2-5; D ambiguous. Germline CDR1 reads SGHRS; CDR2 reads YFSETQ. Trimming left V 3 bases short and J 4 bases short, with 13 bases between. This CDR3 has 14 residues.

This clonotype was observed at least ten times. The chain combines TRBV6-1 with TRBJ2-1; 11 nucleotides agree with TRBD2. The length of the CDR3 is 15 residues. The V gene's germline CDR1 is MNHNS and CDR2 SASEGT. V lost 5 bases, J lost 9 bases, and 9 bases stayed unmatched. Here the CDR3 reads CASSKTPGTSGEQFF. CDR3 in DNA: TGTGCCAGCAGTAAGACCCCCGGGACTAGCGGTGAGCAGTTCTTC.

This clonotype has at least ten counts. The chain uses TRBV4-3 and TRBJ1-6; D not certain. Germline loops: CDR1 LGHNA, CDR2 YSLEER. The V gene lost 0 bases and the J gene lost 9 bases, with 15 bases spanning the gap. The CDR3 has 16 amino acids. CDR3 region: CASSQDGPGFGSPLHF. The DNA of the CDR3 is TGCGCCAGCAGCCAAGATGGGCCCGGGTTTGGTTCACCCCTCCACTTT.

V gene TRBV4-1 combines with J gene TRBJ2-5, with 7 bases lining up with TRBD1. V shed 0 bases, J shed 5 bases, and the junction held 3 bases outside the gene matches. CDR3 length: 14 amino acids. The germline V gene has CDR1 MGHRA and CDR2 YSYEKL. The CDR3 DNA follows: TGCGCCAGCAGCCAAGAGAGGGGGCGGGAGACCCAGTACTTC. This codes for CASSQERGRETQYF.

This clonotype was counted between two and nine times. The chain couples TRBV6-2 or TRBV6-3 to TRBJ2-5; 10 nucleotides agree with TRBD1. Per germline, CDR1 MNHEY and CDR2 SVGEGT. The V segment lost 4 bases and the J segment 5 bases; nucleotides outside the gene matches: 7. This CDR3 region has 15 residues. For the CDR3, the DNA is TGTGCCAGCAGTTCTCGGACAGGGGGTTTGGAGACCCAGTACTTC. Translation: CASSSRTGGLETQYF.